One sample yielded the 9 T cell receptor beta chains listed below, sequenced in a study of OX40 agonist ivuxolimab in advanced cancers. TCRdb's copy holds only in-frame clones and misses some; the assay was immunoSEQ multiplex PCR. Among 16,000 or so clones listed, 65% to 90% were seen once. Here the sequenced sample was CD4+ or CD8+ T cells sorted from blood, taken in a trial of the OX40 agonist ivuxolimab. The source of these receptors is an adult with an advanced solid tumor such as melanoma, head and neck, liver or kidney cancer.

V usage is TRBV6-5 and J usage is TRBJ2-1; 13 positions match TRBD2. Trimming at V came to 8 bases and at J to 10 bases, leaving 5 bases not matched to a gene. This CDR3 contains 13 residues. CDR1 and CDR2 (germline): MNHEY, SVGAGI. Here the CDR3 reads CASRLAGGGEQFF. The CDR3 region has the DNA TGTGCCAGCCGACTAGCGGGAGGTGGCGAGCAGTTCTTC.

The CDR3 DNA reads TGTGCCAGCAGCTTAGCGCTAAGGGCTAGCCGGGAGACCCAGTACTTC. It specifies CASSLALRASRETQYF. This chain uses TRBV7-2 with TRBJ2-5; D may be TRBD2 (5 bases). Germline V gene data show CDR1 as SGHTA and CDR2 as FQGNSA. V lost 0 bases to trimming and J lost 5 bases, with 16 bases between them. This CDR3 is built from 16 residues. The variable domain in full, with the rest retrieved from reference TRBV7-2 and TRBJ2-5, is GAGVSQSPSNKVTEKGKDVELRCDPISGHTALYWYRQSLGQGLEFLIYFQGNSAPDKSGLPSDRFSAERTGGSVSTLTIQRTQQEDSAVYLCASSLALRASRETQYFGPGTRLLVL.

This chain joins TRBV29-1 and TRBJ1-1; a weak D match, TRBD1 (5 bases). The ends were cut back, 6 bases at V and 5 bases at J, with 19 bases in the middle. The CDR3 contains 14 residues. Germline V lookup: CDR1 SQVTM, CDR2 ANQGSEA. CDR3 coding DNA: TGCAGCGTGAACCGATACACCGGGGGGACTGAAGCTTTCTTT. This translates into CSVNRYTGGTEAFF.

This clone was found a few times. The rearrangement links TRBV14 to TRBJ1-2, with 8 bases lining up with TRBD1. CDR1 is SGHDN, CDR2 FVKESK, per germline. This CDR3 comprises 13 residues. Trimming at V came to 5 bases and at J to 7 bases, leaving 6 bases not matched to a gene. In nucleotides, the CDR3 is TGTGCCAGCAGCGCGGACAGGGTGGGTGGCTACACCTTC. It encodes CASSADRVGGYTF.

The V call is TRBV28, the J call TRBJ2-3, with D possibly being TRBD1 (5 bases). Trimming took off 7 bases at V and 4 bases at J, with 15 bases between the two ends. The CDR3 has 14 amino acids. Germline V lookup: CDR1 MDHEN, CDR2 SYDVKM. The DNA for the CDR3 is TGTGCCAGCAATGGGGCATGGTTATCAGATACGCAGTATTTT. Translating it yields CASNGAWLSDTQYF.

V and J are TRBV5-2 and TRBJ1-2. TRBV5-2 is noted as a pseudogene. The CDR3 has 16 residues. The CDR3 protein is CASNAPGERKTYGYTF. In DNA, the CDR3 is TGTGCCAGCAATGCCCCGGGAGAGCGAAAGACCTATGGCTACACCTTC.

The CDR3 sequence: CASVAQGVGQPQHF. In nucleotides, the CDR3 is TGTGCCAGCGTTGCACAGGGCGTCGGTCAGCCCCAGCATTTT. The chain links TRBV2 to TRBJ1-5, with a tentative D call TRBD1 (6 bases). V lost 8 bases and J 6 bases, leaving 17 bases between the germline ends. The length of the CDR3 is 14 residues. Germline V gene lookup returns CDR1 SNHLY and CDR2 FYNNEI.

V gene TRBV18 combines with J gene TRBJ1-3; no definite D call. Deletions cut 6 bases from V and 0 bases from J, with 9 bases between. Per germline, CDR1 KGHSH and CDR2 LQKENI. CDR3 size: 14 residues. This chain's CDR3 is CASSQEISGNTIYF. In DNA, the CDR3 is TGTGCCAGCTCCCAGGAAATCTCTGGAAACACCATATATTTT.

This chain links TRBV7-3 with TRBJ1-1; TRBD1 agrees at 7 bases. Germline CDR1 and CDR2: SGHTA and FQGTGA. The CDR3 is 15 residues long. V trimming: 4 bases; J trimming: 1 base; junction bases outside the gene matches: 6. In DNA form, the CDR3 reads TGTGCCAGCAGCTCACGGACAGGTTCGAACACTGAAGCTTTCTTT. Translation gives CASSSRTGSNTEAFF. The full variable domain, with the rest looked up from reference TRBV7-3 and TRBJ1-1, is GAGVSQTPSNKVTEKGKYVELRCDPISGHTALYWYRQSLGQGPEFLIYFQGTGAADDSGLPNDRFFAVRPEGSVSTLKIQRTERGDSAVYLCASSSRTGSNTEAFFGQGTRLTVV.